Listed here are 3 T cell receptor beta chains from one sample, sequenced in a study of CD8 T cells in ankylosing spondylitis. General study findings and limits: A motif of fewer than ten highly homologous TCR beta variants was seen as apparently characteristic of ankylosing spondylitis blood.

Their antigens are not known. TCRdb passed the 5' RACE reads through MiXCR, listing each CDR3 protein once. The profile shows 670,000 or so distinct CDR3 sequences, around 17% of them singletons. The material sequenced was blood, either unsorted or a sorted T cell fraction (not recorded which). All receptors come from a male donor with ankylosing spondylitis.

This clonotype was counted at least ten times. The chain joins TRBV6-4 to TRBJ1-1; D unclear. The CDR3 totals 15 residues. Trimming left V 3 bases short and J 0 bases short, with 11 bases between. Germline V gene lookup returns CDR1 MRHNA and CDR2 SNTAGT. CDR3 sequence reads: CASSEEAPLNTEAFF. The CDR3 DNA follows: TGTGCCAGCAGTGAGGAGGCACCCTTGAACACTGAAGCTTTCTTT.

This clonotype appeared a few times. CDR3 residues: CSATDRRANEQFF. The CDR3 DNA reads as TGCAGTGCCACGGACAGGAGGGCCAATGAGCAGTTCTTC. V usage is TRBV20-1 and J usage is TRBJ2-1; a weak D match, TRBD1 (7 bases). V was cut by 6 bases and J by 6 bases, with 15 bases left in between. Looked up from germline, CDR1 is DFQATT and CDR2 is SNEGSKA (reference sequence). The CDR3 has 13 amino acids.

In DNA, the CDR3 is TGCGCCAGCTTCCTTGGAACGGGACAACTTCAAGAGACCCAGTACTTC. This gives the protein CASFLGTGQLQETQYF. The chain links TRBV5-1 to TRBJ2-5; possibly TRBD1 for D (6 bases). With 7 bases removed from V and 2 bases from J, the gap between germline ends came to 21 bases. The CDR3 covers 16 residues. Per germline, CDR1 SGHRS and CDR2 YFSETQ.